This T cell receptor (beta chain) was sequenced during a study of identical twins. In TCRdb, the 5' RACE reads were re-called with MiXCR into one record per CDR3 protein. The table shows about 720,000 distinct CDR3 sequences, with more than 6.5% occurring only once. Germline assignment: CDR1 MNHNS and CDR2 SASEGT. The CDR3 sequence is 15 residues long. Trimming took off 3 bases at V and 0 bases at J, with 9 bases between the two ends. These data are also associated with another study on yellow fever vaccine responses in identical twins.

The genes are TRBV6-1 and TRBJ1-5; no definite D call. The TCR originated in a woman under 30 in good health. Sequencing was performed on PBMCs. The DNA of the CDR3 is TGTGCCAGCAGTGAGGAAGGGTATAGCAATCAGCCCCAGCATTTT. It specifies CASSEEGYSNQPQHF.